This T cell receptor beta chain was profiled in a study of CD8 T cells in ankylosing spondylitis. 5'-RACE, quantitative and with molecular barcodes, yielded the TCR beta libraries. MiXCR, run by TCRdb on the 5' RACE reads, gives a single entry per CDR3 protein. The data contain approximately 300,000 distinct CDR3 sequences, around 20% of them singletons. The CDR3 extends over 14 amino acids. The germline V gene has CDR1 LNHNV and CDR2 YYDKDF (reference sequence). Study results and limitations: In synovial fluid and blood from reactive arthritis, some motif variants were previously reported. The authors reported significant enrichment of disease-linked clones in matched ankylosing spondylitis synovial fluid. In ankylosing spondylitis blood, a motif of roughly eight highly homologous TCR beta variants appeared characteristic.

This clonotype was observed a few times. As yet, its antigen is unknown. One end of the junction fails to match germline, which may point to a read error. The sequence was collected from a male donor with ankylosing spondylitis or in good health (not recorded which). Specimen: blood, either unsorted or a sorted T cell fraction (not recorded which). The chain carries TRBV15 and TRBJ1-4; D is uncertain. CDR3 in DNA: TGTGCCACCAGGGTAGTGGGAGGTAATCAAAAACTGTTTTTT. Translation: CATRVVGGNQKLFF. Combining the CDR3 with reference TRBV15 and TRBJ1-4 gives the whole variable domain DAMVIQNPRYQVTQFGKPVTLSCSQTLNHNVMYWYQQKSSQAPKLLFHYYDKDFNNEADTPDNFQSRRPNTSFCFLDIRSPGLGDTAMYLCATRVVGGNQKLFFGSGTQLSVL.